The present T cell receptor (beta chain) was sequenced within a study of blood T cell repertoires in COVID-19 (dated by TCRdb to the early 2020s). A note on the overall study: Samples covering the acute and convalescent phases of COVID-19 were provided by collaborators in the United States, Italy and Spain. The material from the prospective study consisted of cDNA or gDNA derived from T cells, B-cell-depleted T cells, or PBMCs. Deeply sampled blood TCRbeta repertoires from subjects exposed to, actively infected with, or recovered from COVID-19 were included in the dataset. The sample metadata nearly always contained a de-identified subject ID, COVID-19 status, age in years and sex. HLA class I and class II types, where available, came from metadata supplied by the sample provider rather than from assay-based typing. Samples came from the ongoing ImmuneRACE study (first 160 participants) plus 1,254 subjects from 6 global collaborators. The repertoires were released in a freely available public database intended as a resource for research on the immune response to SARS-CoV-2.

Concerning this clone itself: Its antigen is not yet known. No base quality values were provided; no much bigger clone lies one nucleotide off.

The cysteine opens and the phenylalanine closes a CDR3 of 16 amino acids. The retained sequence is limited to the CDR3, 48 bases, with the frame set at the first base. CDR1 and CDR2, looked up from the germline V gene (reference sequence), are MNHEY and SMNVEV. V and J lose 6 bases and 0 bases, and a span of 17 bases separates them. TCRbeta CDR3 regions were amplified from genomic DNA using the immunoSEQ Assay, a bias-controlled multiplex PCR. As for the authors' bioinformatics: Nucleated cell counts per sample were estimated from amplification of reference gene primers within the assay. Sequence reads were collapsed and filtered to measure the absolute abundance of every unique TCRbeta CDR3 rearrangement. For each sample, productive Simpson clonality was calculated as the square root of Simpson's diversity index across productive rearrangements. TCRdb holds this immuneACCESS table with in-frame rearrangements only. Some clones are missing; in checked studies, unresolved V genes explain under half, and the rest has no known cause. Clone size and the V and J calls come from that table; the DNA yielded D and trimming. The sample table contains 200,000 to 300,000 clones; only one count was recorded for nearly 90% of them. Roughly 3.1% of the sample comes from the top ten.

The collaborating institutions used their own protocols to collect whole blood in K2EDTA tubes. Collaborator samples were shipped for TCRbeta analysis as frozen whole blood, isolated PBMCs, or DNA extracted from either sample type. Points the paper makes about the study in general: The quantity of clinical and demographic metadata differed by source and by participant and was supplied without curation.

The receptor was isolated from a man between 18 and 29 years old with active or convalescent COVID-19. Sequenced material: peripheral blood. Recombination connected TRBV27 to TRBJ1-1; no D gene can be assigned with confidence. The nucleotide sequence reads as follows: TGTGCCAGCAGACCAGGAGGCGGGAGATTGAACACTGAAGCTTTCTTT. Protein translation: CASRPGGGRLNTEAFF.